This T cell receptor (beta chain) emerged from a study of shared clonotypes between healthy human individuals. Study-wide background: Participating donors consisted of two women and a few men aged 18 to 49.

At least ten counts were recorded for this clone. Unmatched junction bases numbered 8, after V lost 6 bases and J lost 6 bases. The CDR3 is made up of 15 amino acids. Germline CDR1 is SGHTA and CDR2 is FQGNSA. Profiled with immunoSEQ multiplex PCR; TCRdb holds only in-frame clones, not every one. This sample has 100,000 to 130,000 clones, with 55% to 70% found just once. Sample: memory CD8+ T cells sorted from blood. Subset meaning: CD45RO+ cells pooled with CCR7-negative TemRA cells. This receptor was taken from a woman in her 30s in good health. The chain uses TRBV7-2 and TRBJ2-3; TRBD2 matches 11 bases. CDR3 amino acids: CASSYTSGRWDTQYF. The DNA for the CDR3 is TGTGCCAGCAGTTATACTAGCGGGAGATGGGATACGCAGTATTTT.